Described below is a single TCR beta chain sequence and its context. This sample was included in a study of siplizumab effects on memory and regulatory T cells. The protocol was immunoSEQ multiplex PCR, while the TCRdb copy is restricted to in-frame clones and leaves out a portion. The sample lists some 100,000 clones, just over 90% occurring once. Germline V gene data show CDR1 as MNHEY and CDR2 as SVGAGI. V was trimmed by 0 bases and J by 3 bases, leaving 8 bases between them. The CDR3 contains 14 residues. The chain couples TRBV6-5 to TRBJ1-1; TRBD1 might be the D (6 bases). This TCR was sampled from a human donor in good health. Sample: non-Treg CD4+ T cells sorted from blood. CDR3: CASSYSDRHTEAFF. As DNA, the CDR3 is TGTGCCAGCAGTTACTCTGACAGGCACACTGAAGCTTTCTTT.